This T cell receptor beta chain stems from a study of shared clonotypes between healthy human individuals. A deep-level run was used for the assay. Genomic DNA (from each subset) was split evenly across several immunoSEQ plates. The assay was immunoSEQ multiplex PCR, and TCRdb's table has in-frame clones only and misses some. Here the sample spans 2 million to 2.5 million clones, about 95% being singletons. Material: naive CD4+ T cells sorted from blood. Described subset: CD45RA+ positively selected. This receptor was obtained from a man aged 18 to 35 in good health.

CDR3: CSVTGLAVGLGQFF. The CDR3 DNA is TGCAGCGTGACGGGACTAGCGGTAGGTTTGGGGCAGTTCTTC. The chain carries TRBV29-1 and TRBJ2-1; 11 nucleotides line up with TRBD2. The CDR3 covers 14 residues. Unmatched junction bases numbered 13, after V lost 6 bases and J lost 12 bases. In germline, CDR1 is SQVTM, CDR2 ANQGSEA.